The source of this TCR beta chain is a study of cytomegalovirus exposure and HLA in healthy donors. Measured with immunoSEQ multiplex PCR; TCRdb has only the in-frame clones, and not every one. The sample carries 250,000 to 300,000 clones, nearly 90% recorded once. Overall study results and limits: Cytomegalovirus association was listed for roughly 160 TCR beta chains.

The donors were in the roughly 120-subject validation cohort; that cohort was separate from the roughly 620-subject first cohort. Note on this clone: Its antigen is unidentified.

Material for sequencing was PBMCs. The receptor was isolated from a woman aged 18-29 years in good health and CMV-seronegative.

CDR3 sequence (DNA): TGTGCCAGCAGTGACGGTGACAGGGGTCGCAATCAGCCCCAGCATTTT. The encoded protein is CASSDGDRGRNQPQHF. V and J are TRBV25-1 and TRBJ1-5; 8 bases match TRBD1. The ends lost 3 bases at V and 2 bases at J; junction bases unmatched: 6. Germline CDR1 MGHDK, CDR2 SYGVNS. CDR3 length: 16 residues. Looking up the rest from reference TRBV25-1 and TRBJ1-5 gives the full variable domain: EADIYQTPRYLVIGTGKKITLECSQTMGHDKMYWYQQDPGMELHLIHYSYGVNSTEKGDLSSESTVSRIRTEHFPLTLESARPSHTSQYLCASSDGDRGRNQPQHFGDGTRLSIL.